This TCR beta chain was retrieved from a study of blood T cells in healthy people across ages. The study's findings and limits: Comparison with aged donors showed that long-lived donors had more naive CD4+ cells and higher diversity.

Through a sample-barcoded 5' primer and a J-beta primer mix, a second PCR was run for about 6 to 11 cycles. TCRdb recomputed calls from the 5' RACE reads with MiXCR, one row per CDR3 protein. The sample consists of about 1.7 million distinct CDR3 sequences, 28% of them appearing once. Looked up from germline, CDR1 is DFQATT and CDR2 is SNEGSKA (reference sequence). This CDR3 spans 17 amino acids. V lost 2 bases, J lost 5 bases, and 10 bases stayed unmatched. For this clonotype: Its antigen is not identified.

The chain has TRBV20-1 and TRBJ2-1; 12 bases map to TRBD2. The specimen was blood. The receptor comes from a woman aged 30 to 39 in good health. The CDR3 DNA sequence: TGCAGTGCTAGAAGACTAGCGGGGGTAGGGGCGGACAATGAGCAGTTCTTC. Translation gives CSARRLAGVGADNEQFF.